The clone carrying this T cell receptor beta chain was seen more than once but under ten times. Its antigen is unidentified. The record originates from a study of T-cell memory formation after mild COVID-19. About the study: Clustering of TCRs was largely donor specific. Study conclusions and caveats: Clones which contracted sat mainly in CM and EM if CD4+, and in EMRA if CD8+.

CDR3 length equals 18 residues. In germline, CDR1 is MGHRA, CDR2 YSYEKL. Trimming left V 1 base short and J 2 bases short, with 19 bases between. Constant-segment primers and 5'RACE yielded cDNA libraries for TCR alpha and TCR beta, each carrying sample barcodes and UMIs. MiXCR was run by TCRdb on the 5' RACE reads, yielding one entry per CDR3 protein. The sample holds 200,000 to 250,000 distinct CDR3 sequences, around 9.1% seen once. The receptor comes from a man in his late teens or twenties who had mild COVID-19 (a few samples of this study predate the infection). Cell type and time point are not known. The genes are TRBV4-1 and TRBJ2-3; D could derive from TRBD1 or TRBD2 (6 bases each). Sequenced: PBMCs or a T cell subset sorted from them (not recorded which). CDR3 amino acids: CASSQAPRGLGPTDTQYF. In DNA, the CDR3 is TGCGCCAGCAGCCAAGCTCCCCGGGGGCTCGGTCCCACAGATACGCAGTATTTT.